Listed below are T cell receptor beta chains from one sample, sequenced in a study of cytomegalovirus exposure and HLA in healthy donors. The data were produced by immunoSEQ multiplex PCR, yet TCRdb's version contains in-frame clones alone and is incomplete. This sample has 180,000 or so clones, with 65% to 80% found just once. Sequencing used PBMCs. The receptors derive from a woman under 40 in good health and CMV-seropositive. Each CDR3 is given with its conserved first and last residue. D genes are given only for firm matches. Not all rows give a size; the values are once, few, many and, for expanded clones, a class.

V	J	size	D	CDR3	DNA
TRBV2	TRBJ2-3	NA	TRBD1	CASSEGTGGDTQYF	TGTGCCAGCAGTGAAGGGACAGGGGGGGATACGCAGTATTTT
TRBV11-3	TRBJ1-1	NA	NA	CASSTTRGYTEAFF	TGTGCCAGCAGCACGACTCGGGGGTACACTGAAGCTTTCTTT
TRBV7-9	TRBJ1-2	NA	TRBD1	CASSLPSVRDRVGGYTF	TGTGCCAGCAGCTTACCTTCCGTGCGGGACAGAGTTGGTGGCTACACCTTC
TRBV12-5	TRBJ1-6	NA	NA	CASALGQGSDSPLHF	TGTGCTAGTGCCTTGGGGCAGGGCTCGGATTCACCCCTCCACTTT
TRBV28	TRBJ2-4	NA	NA	CASSLWTGFGLGSKNIQYF	TGTGCCAGCAGCTTATGGACAGGTTTCGGACTAGGTAGCAAAAACATTCAGTACTTC
TRBV5-6	TRBJ2-7	many	TRBD2	CASSAVAGGDEQYF	TGTGCCAGCAGCGCCGTAGCTGGGGGGGACGAGCAGTACTTC
TRBV5-1	TRBJ2-7	NA	NA	CASSLVSREQYF	TGCGCCAGCAGCTTGGTTTCGAGGGAGCAGTACTTC
TRBV18	TRBJ1-2	few	TRBD1	CASSPTDRGRDGYTF	TGTGCCAGCTCACCCACGGACAGGGGGCGAGATGGCTACACCTTC
TRBV11-3	TRBJ2-2	NA	TRBD2	CASRGRGGLAYFAGELFF	TGTGCCAGCAGGGGACGGGGGGGACTAGCGTATTTCGCCGGGGAGCTGTTTTTT
TRBV7-8	TRBJ1-2	few	NA	CASSLARLGSDSPNYGYTF	TGTGCCAGCAGCTTAGCGCGTTTGGGCTCAGACAGCCCGAACTATGGCTACACCTTC
TRBV27	TRBJ1-2	NA	NA	CASRGTKQKANYGYTF	TGTGCCAGCAGGGGGACTAAACAGAAAGCTAACTATGGCTACACCTTC
TRBV4-2	TRBJ2-1	NA	TRBD2	CASSQVVGLAGSNEQFF	TGTGCCAGCAGCCAAGTTGTCGGGCTAGCGGGTAGCAATGAGCAGTTCTTC
TRBV6-5	TRBJ1-2	NA	TRBD1	CASSLTQGANYGYTF	TGTGCCAGCAGCCTCACCCAGGGGGCTAACTATGGCTACACCTTC
TRBV19	TRBJ2-1	NA	TRBD1	CASSTPGQGPNEQFF	TGTGCCAGTAGCACACCGGGACAGGGTCCAAATGAGCAGTTCTTC
TRBV19	TRBJ2-2	NA	TRBD2	CASSISGEGPDTGELFF	TGTGCCAGTAGTATTAGTGGGGAGGGGCCGGACACCGGGGAGCTGTTTTTT
TRBV13	TRBJ1-1	NA	NA	CASSLVGRTEAFF	TGTGCCAGCAGCTTAGTAGGGAGGACTGAAGCTTTCTTT
TRBV30	TRBJ1-2	NA	TRBD1	CAWETGTYGYTF	TGTGCCTGGGAGACAGGGACCTATGGCTACACCTTC
TRBV4-3	TRBJ2-7	NA	NA	CASSQGQGSYEQYF	TGCGCCAGCAGCCAAGGGCAGGGGTCCTACGAGCAGTACTTC
TRBV4-3	TRBJ2-5	NA	NA	CASSQVIGTVRPETQYF	TGCGCCAGCAGCCAAGTTATTGGGACTGTCCGTCCAGAGACCCAGTACTTC
TRBV7-9	TRBJ1-2	NA	NA	CASSLATRAPGYGYTF	TGTGCCAGCAGCCTCGCCACGCGAGCGCCTGGCTATGGCTACACCTTC
TRBV9	TRBJ2-5	NA	NA	CASSGTVPERDIWGETQYF	TGTGCCAGCAGCGGTACGGTGCCCGAGAGGGACATCTGGGGAGAGACCCAGTACTTC
TRBV5-1	TRBJ2-5	NA	NA	CASSSQGLKETQYF	TGCGCCAGCAGCTCCCAGGGGCTCAAAGAGACCCAGTACTTC
TRBV30	TRBJ2-6	NA	NA	CAWSVGAGGANGLTF	TGTGCCTGGAGTGTAGGCGCTGGCGGGGCCAACGGCCTGACTTTC
TRBV7-2	TRBJ2-1	few	TRBD2	CASSLGRLAGGWDEQFF	TGTGCCAGCAGCTTAGGCCGCCTAGCGGGGGGATGGGATGAGCAGTTCTTC
TRBV2	TRBJ1-6	NA	NA	CASILGPSDSPLHF	TGTGCCAGCATCCTCGGTCCGAGCGATTCACCCCTCCACTTT
TRBV5-6	TRBJ2-1	few	NA	CASSQVRGSPYNEQFF	TGTGCCAGCAGCCAGGTCAGGGGATCCCCCTACAATGAGCAGTTCTTC